This TCR beta chain was identified in a study of early T cells in non-severe SARS-CoV-2 infection. This clonotype was detected only a few times. Researchers tagged individual cDNA molecules with unique molecular identifiers. A single record per CDR3 protein comes from TCRdb applying MiXCR to the 5' RACE reads. Here the sample spans 84,000 or so distinct CDR3 sequences, 14% being singletons. This CDR3 region has 14 residues. Germline CDR1 MGHDK, CDR2 SYGVNS. Germline trimming cut 6 bases from V and 6 bases from J; bases unmatched to any gene: 6. The sequence was collected from an adult who was a healthcare worker with PCR-confirmed SARS-CoV-2 infection or an uninfected control (not recorded which). V gene TRBV25-1 combines with J gene TRBJ2-4; 9 bases fit TRBD1. Sequencing was carried out using whole blood. CDR3 nucleotides: TGTGCCAGCAGAAGGACAGGGGAGGGAAACATTCAGTACTTC. This sequence encodes CASRRTGEGNIQYF. The full variable domain, completed using reference TRBV25-1 and TRBJ2-4, is EADIYQTPRYLVIGTGKKITLECSQTMGHDKMYWYQQDPGMELHLIHYSYGVNSTEKGDLSSESTVSRIRTEHFPLTLESARPSHTSQYLCASRRTGEGNIQYFGAGTRLSVL.